What follows are 25 T cell receptor beta chains derived from one specimen sequenced in a study of PD-L1 blockade in urothelial cancer. Sequencing used immunoSEQ multiplex PCR; TCRdb keeps in-frame clones, though not all of them. The sample contains approximately 70,000 clones, 84% of which appear only once. Sample time point: pretreatment peripheral blood. Sequences were derived from PBMCs, sampled around atezolizumab (anti-PD-L1) treatment. The receptors originated from a woman between 65 and 79 years old with urothelial cancer.

The chain recombines TRBV4-3 with TRBJ2-6; perhaps TRBD2 as D (5 bases). This CDR3 is 16 amino acids long. CDR1 and CDR2 (germline): LGHNA, YSLEER. The V gene lost 0 bases and the J gene lost 4 bases, with 10 bases spanning the gap. The CDR3 spells CASSQDVTGGANVLTF. CDR3 in DNA: TGCGCCAGCAGCCAAGATGTCACGGGAGGGGCCAACGTCCTGACTTTC.

The rearrangement links TRBV10-3 to TRBJ2-7; TRBD1 aligns across 7 bases. Germline-derived CDR1 and CDR2 are ENHRY and SYGVKD. The CDR3 runs to 14 residues. V trimming: 3 bases; J trimming: 6 bases; junction bases outside the gene matches: 8. The CDR3 DNA reads TGTGCCATCAGTGAAACCCCCGCAGGGGGCGAGCAGTACTTC. This translates into CAISETPAGGEQYF.

This chain joins TRBV15 and TRBJ1-2; possible D gene TRBD1, 5 bases. The V end lost 5 bases, the J end lost 3 bases, and 10 bases lay between the germline ends. Looked up from germline, CDR1 is LNHNV and CDR2 is YYDKDF (reference sequence). This CDR3 has 13 amino acids. The CDR3 nucleotides are TGTGCCACCAGCGCCCCGGGGGACTATGGCTACACCTTC. Translated, it gives CATSAPGDYGYTF.

This chain joins TRBV18 and TRBJ2-6, with a possible D match to TRBD2 (6 bases). Germline assignment: CDR1 KGHSH and CDR2 LQKENI. This CDR3 is built from 16 residues. The V end was cut by 3 bases, the J end by 0 bases, with 9 bases between. In nucleotides, the CDR3 is TGTGCCAGCTCACCGCGGGGAAGCTCTGGGGCCAACGTCCTGACTTTC. Its protein is CASSPRGSSGANVLTF.

The chain recombines TRBV19 with TRBJ1-5; the D is unclear. The CDR3 covers 14 residues. Deletions cut 5 bases from V and 0 bases from J, with 8 bases between. The germline gives CDR1 LNHDA, CDR2 SQIVND (reference sequence). The CDR3 sequence: CASSARNSNQPQHF. CDR3 coding DNA: TGTGCCAGTAGTGCGCGTAATAGCAATCAGCCCCAGCATTTT.

The rearrangement links TRBV21-1 to TRBJ1-5. TRBV21-1 corresponds to a pseudogene. This CDR3 region has 15 residues. CDR3 in amino acids: CASLPTRGCNQPQHF. In nucleotides, the CDR3 is TGTGCCAGCCTACCCACTCGGGGTTGCAATCAGCCCCAGCATTTT.

The V call is TRBV29-1, the J call TRBJ1-2, with D hard to call. Trimming stripped 0 bases from V and 4 bases from J, with 12 bases between. From germline, CDR1 is SQVTM and CDR2 ANQGSEA. The CDR3 covers 14 residues. CDR3 bases: TGCAGCGTTGAAGATCCCAACAGACCCTATGGCTACACCTTC. The encoded protein is CSVEDPNRPYGYTF.

This sequence joins TRBV5-1 and TRBJ2-2; unclear D gene. Between the trimmed V and J ends, which lost 4 bases and 0 bases, there was a span of 13 bases. The germline V gene encodes CDR1 SGHRS and CDR2 YFSETQ. The CDR3 loop spans 16 amino acids. CDR3 residues: CASSPRRQSNTGELFF. In DNA form, the CDR3 reads TGCGCCAGCAGCCCTCGCCGCCAGTCGAACACCGGGGAGCTGTTTTTT.

J is TRBJ2-1 and V is TRBV10-1, with 12 nucleotides matching TRBD2. The V and J ends lost 5 bases and 2 bases, in that order; junction bases with no gene match: 10. CDR3 length equals 18 residues. In germline, CDR1 is WNHNN, CDR2 SYGVQD (reference sequence). CDR3 in amino acids: CASSFLAGGPGAYNEQFF. The CDR3, as DNA: TGCGCCAGCAGTTTTCTAGCGGGAGGGCCGGGAGCCTACAATGAGCAGTTCTTC.

The chain uses TRBV13 and TRBJ2-1, with 10 bases matching TRBD2. V was pared by 3 bases and J by 9 bases, with 8 bases of the junction left unmatched. The CDR3 length is 15 residues. Germline CDR1 PRHDT, CDR2 FYEKMQ (reference sequence). CDR3 region: CASSLSGGALGEQFF. The CDR3 coding sequence is TGTGCCAGCAGCTTGAGCGGGGGGGCCCTTGGTGAGCAGTTCTTC. The whole variable domain, filled in from reference TRBV13 and TRBJ2-1, reads AAGVIQSPRHLIKEKRETATLKCYPIPRHDTVYWYQQGPGQDPQFLISFYEKMQSDKGSIPDRFSAQQFSDYHSELNMSSLELGDSALYFCASSLSGGALGEQFFGPGTRLTVL.

J is TRBJ1-4 and V is TRBV4-2; D possibly corresponds to TRBD1 (6 bases). This CDR3 has 15 amino acids. Germline CDR1 and CDR2: LGHNA and YNFKEQ. The V end was cut by 0 bases, the J end by 8 bases, with 13 bases between. The CDR3 spells CASSQEPGAREKLFF. The DNA for the CDR3 is TGTGCCAGCAGCCAAGAACCAGGGGCGCGGGAAAAACTGTTTTTT.

V usage is TRBV2 and J usage is TRBJ2-7; 10 bases match TRBD1. This CDR3 region has 16 residues. Germline V gene data show CDR1 as SNHLY and CDR2 as FYNNEI. J lost 9 bases, V lost 4 bases, and 15 bases had no gene match. The CDR3 DNA sequence: TGTGCCAGCAGTGCTAACCTGGGACAGGGGTTCGGTCGGCAGTACTTC. Encoded protein: CASSANLGQGFGRQYF. Filled out from reference TRBV2 and TRBJ2-7, the complete variable domain reads EPEVTQTPSHQVTQMGQEVILRCVPISNHLYFYWYRQILGQKVEFLVSFYNNEISEKSEIFDDQFSVERPDGSNFTLKIRSTKLEDSAMYFCASSANLGQGFGRQYFGPGTRLTVT.

Only one count was recorded for this clone. For the CDR3, the DNA is TGCAGCGTGGACAGGGAGGAAGAGACCCAGTACTTC. Translating it yields CSVDREEETQYF. The V call is TRBV29-1, the J call TRBJ2-5; 8 bases match TRBD1. V lost 6 bases, J lost 3 bases, and 3 bases stayed unmatched. This CDR3 is 12 amino acids long. Per germline, CDR1 SQVTM and CDR2 ANQGSEA.

This rearrangement joins TRBV10-2 to TRBJ2-7; TRBD2 matches at 8 bases. CDR3 length equals 14 residues. V lost 7 bases to trimming and J lost 6 bases; unmatched junction nucleotides: 11. Germline V gives CDR1 WSHSY, CDR2 SAAADI. CDR3 nucleotides: TGCGCCAGCATCGCGTTTAGCGGGATCTTCGAGCAGTACTTC. Amino acid sequence: CASIAFSGIFEQYF.

This chain links TRBV5-1 with TRBJ1-1; D is uncertain. This CDR3 comprises 15 residues. Germline lookup yields CDR1 SGHRS and CDR2 YFSETQ. V lost 5 bases to trimming and J lost 8 bases, with 22 bases between them. In DNA, the CDR3 is TGCGCCAGCAGGTCTCGGGGTCAGTCCGACTTGGAAGCTTTCTTT. This sequence encodes CASRSRGQSDLEAFF.

This clone occurred a few times. The chain is built from TRBV30 and TRBJ2-3, with 9 bases that match TRBD2. Germline CDR1 GTSNPN, CDR2 SVGIG (reference sequence). With 2 bases clipped from V and 4 bases from J, the junction kept 10 bases outside the gene matches. The CDR3 is 16 amino acids. In nucleotides, the CDR3 is TGTGCCTGGAGTTTATCGGGTAGCGGGAGCCCAGATACGCAGTATTTT. Translated, it gives CAWSLSGSGSPDTQYF.

The chain couples TRBV15 to TRBJ2-4, with D perhaps TRBD2 (5 bases). V was clipped by 0 bases and J by 13 bases, with 13 bases between them. This CDR3 spans 13 amino acids. CDR1 and CDR2 from the germline V gene are LNHNV and YYDKDF (reference sequence). The CDR3 nucleotides read TGTGCCACCAGCAGAGATAAGAGGGCTGTCCAGTACTTC. Its protein product is CATSRDKRAVQYF.

Notes on this clone: Compared with germline, one end of the junction differs, possibly owing to a read error. V and J are TRBV15 and TRBJ2-7; 11 bases line up with TRBD2. The CDR3 consists of 15 residues. The germline V gene encodes CDR1 LNHNV and CDR2 YYDKDF (reference sequence). CDR3 sequence reads: CATSRDRLAGGSKHF. DNA of the CDR3: TGTGCCACCAGCAGAGATCGCCTAGCGGGGGGATCAAAGCACTTC. Supplemented by reference TRBV15 and TRBJ2-7, the full variable domain reads DAMVIQNPRYQVTQFGKPVTLSCSQTLNHNVMYWYQQKSSQAPKLLFHYYDKDFNNEADTPDNFQSRRPNTSFCFLDIRSPGLGDTAMYLCATSRDRLAGGSKHFGPGTRLTVT.

By sample fraction, this clone is medium-sized. V gene TRBV6-1 combines with J gene TRBJ1-1; D is perhaps TRBD1 (5 bases). The V and J ends lost 6 bases and 5 bases respectively, with 10 bases between them. The CDR3 runs 12 residues. Looked up from germline, CDR1 is MNHNS and CDR2 is SASEGT. This CDR3 reads CASSREGTEAFF. CDR3 DNA sequence: TGTGCCAGCAGCAGGGAAGGGACTGAAGCTTTCTTT.

The chain carries TRBV7-2 and TRBJ2-5; D is unclear. Germline CDR1 SGHTA, CDR2 FQGNSA. V gave up 6 bases and J gave up 2 bases, with 10 bases separating them. The CDR3 is 13 amino acids. CDR3 protein: CASRLTKQETQYF. DNA for the CDR3: TGTGCCAGCAGACTGACAAAACAAGAGACCCAGTACTTC.

This clone was recorded a few times. V gene TRBV16 combines with J gene TRBJ2-7, with D perhaps matching TRBD2 (6 bases). Trimming left V 4 bases short and J 7 bases short, with 14 bases between. The CDR3 is made up of 13 amino acids. Germline loops: CDR1 KGHSY, CDR2 FQNENV. CDR3 sequence reads: CASSLGTPGEQYF. CDR3 sequence (DNA): TGTGCCAGCAGCCTTGGGACTCCCGGGGAGCAGTACTTC.

The CDR3 DNA sequence: TGCGCCAGCAGCACCGGACAGGGGTCTACCTACGAGCAGTACTTC. This translates into CASSTGQGSTYEQYF. V gene TRBV4-1 combines with J gene TRBJ2-7; 9 bases match TRBD1. The CDR3 has 15 amino acids. V trimming: 5 bases; J trimming: 2 bases; junction bases outside the gene matches: 7. Germline CDR1 reads MGHRA; CDR2 reads YSYEKL.

The chain joins TRBV29-1 to TRBJ2-1, with 7 positions matching TRBD1. This CDR3 region has 14 residues. Germline V CDR1 and CDR2: SQVTM, ANQGSEA. The V segment lost 5 bases and the J segment 6 bases; nucleotides outside the gene matches: 10. The CDR3 bases are TGCAGCGTTTCCCCCCGGGACAGACCCAATGAGCAGTTCTTC. Protein product: CSVSPRDRPNEQFF.

The V call is TRBV29-1, the J call TRBJ1-1, with 8 bases lining up with TRBD1. Germline CDR1 and CDR2: SQVTM and ANQGSEA. V lost 7 bases and J lost 5; bases outside the gene matches: 15. The length of the CDR3 is 15 residues. CDR3 sequence: CSAVFQGARGTEAFF. The CDR3 region has the DNA TGCAGCGCTGTCTTTCAGGGGGCGCGAGGGACTGAAGCTTTCTTT.

The chain is built from TRBV19 and TRBJ1-1, with D possibly matching TRBD1 (6 bases). The CDR3 has 17 residues. Germline V CDR1 and CDR2: LNHDA, SQIVND (reference sequence). V was shortened by 6 bases and J by 2 bases, with 22 bases between the two germline ends. CDR3 sequence (DNA): TGTGCCAGTAGGCTGCTAGGAACCGGGACAACAAACACTGAAGCTTTCTTT. It encodes CASRLLGTGTTNTEAFF.